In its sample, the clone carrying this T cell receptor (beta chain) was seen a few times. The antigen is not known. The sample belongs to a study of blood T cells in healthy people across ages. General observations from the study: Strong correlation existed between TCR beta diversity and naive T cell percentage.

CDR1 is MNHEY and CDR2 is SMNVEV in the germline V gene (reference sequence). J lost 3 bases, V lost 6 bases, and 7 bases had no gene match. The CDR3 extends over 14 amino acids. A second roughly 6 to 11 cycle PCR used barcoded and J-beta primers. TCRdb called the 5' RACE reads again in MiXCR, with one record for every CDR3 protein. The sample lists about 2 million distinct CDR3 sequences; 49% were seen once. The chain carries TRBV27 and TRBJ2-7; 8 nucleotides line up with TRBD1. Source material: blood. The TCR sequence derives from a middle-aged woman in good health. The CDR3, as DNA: TGTGCCAGCAGACCCCAGGGGGCCCACTACGAGCAGTACTTC. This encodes CASRPQGAHYEQYF.